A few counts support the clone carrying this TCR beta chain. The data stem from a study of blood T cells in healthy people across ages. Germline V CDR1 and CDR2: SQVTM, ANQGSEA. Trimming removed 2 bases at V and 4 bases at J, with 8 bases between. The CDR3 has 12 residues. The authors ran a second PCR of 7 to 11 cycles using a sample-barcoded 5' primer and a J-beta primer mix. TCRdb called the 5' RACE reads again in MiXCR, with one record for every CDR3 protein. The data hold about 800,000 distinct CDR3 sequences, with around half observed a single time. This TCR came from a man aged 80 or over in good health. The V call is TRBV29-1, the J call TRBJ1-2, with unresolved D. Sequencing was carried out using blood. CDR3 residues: CSVEPSSYGYTF. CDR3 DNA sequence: TGCAGCGTTGAACCCAGTTCCTATGGCTACACCTTC.